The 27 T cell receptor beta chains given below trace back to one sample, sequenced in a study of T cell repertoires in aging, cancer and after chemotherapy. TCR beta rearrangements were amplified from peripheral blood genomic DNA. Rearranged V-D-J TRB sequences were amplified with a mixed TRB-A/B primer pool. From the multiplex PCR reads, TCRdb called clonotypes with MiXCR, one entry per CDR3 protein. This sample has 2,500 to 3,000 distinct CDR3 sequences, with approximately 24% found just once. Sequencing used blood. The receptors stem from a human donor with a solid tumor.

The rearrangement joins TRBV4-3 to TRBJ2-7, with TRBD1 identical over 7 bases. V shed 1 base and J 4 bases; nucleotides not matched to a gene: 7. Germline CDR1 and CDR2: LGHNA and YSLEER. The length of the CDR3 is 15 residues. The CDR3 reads CASSQGQGVFYEQYF. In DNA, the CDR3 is TGCGCCAGCAGCCAAGGACAGGGAGTTTTTTACGAGCAGTACTTC.

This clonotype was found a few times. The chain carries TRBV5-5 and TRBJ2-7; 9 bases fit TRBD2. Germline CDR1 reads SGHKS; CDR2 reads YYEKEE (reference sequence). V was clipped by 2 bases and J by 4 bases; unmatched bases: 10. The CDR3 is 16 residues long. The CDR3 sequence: CASSFSSGRPLYEQYF. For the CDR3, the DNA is TGTGCCAGCAGCTTCTCCAGCGGGAGGCCCCTTTACGAGCAGTACTTC.

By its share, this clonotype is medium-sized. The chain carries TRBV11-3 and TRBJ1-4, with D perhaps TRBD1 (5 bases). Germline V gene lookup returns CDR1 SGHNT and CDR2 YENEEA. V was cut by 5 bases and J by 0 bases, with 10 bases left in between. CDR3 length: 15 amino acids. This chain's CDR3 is CASSPGATTNEKLFF. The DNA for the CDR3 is TGTGCCAGCAGCCCCGGGGCCACAACTAATGAAAAACTGTTTTTT.

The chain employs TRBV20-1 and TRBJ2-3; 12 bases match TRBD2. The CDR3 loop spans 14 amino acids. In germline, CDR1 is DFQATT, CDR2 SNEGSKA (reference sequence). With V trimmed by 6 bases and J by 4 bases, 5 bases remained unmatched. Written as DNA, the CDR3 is TGCAGTGCCGATGGACTAGCGGGATCAGATACGCAGTATTTT. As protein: CSADGLAGSDTQYF.

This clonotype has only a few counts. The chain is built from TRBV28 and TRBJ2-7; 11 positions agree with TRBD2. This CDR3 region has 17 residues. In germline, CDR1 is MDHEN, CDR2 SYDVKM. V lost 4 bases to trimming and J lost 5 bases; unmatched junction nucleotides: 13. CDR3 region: CASSSPWTTSGIDEQYF. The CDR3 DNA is TGTGCCAGCAGTTCCCCTTGGACGACTAGCGGGATCGACGAGCAGTACTTC.

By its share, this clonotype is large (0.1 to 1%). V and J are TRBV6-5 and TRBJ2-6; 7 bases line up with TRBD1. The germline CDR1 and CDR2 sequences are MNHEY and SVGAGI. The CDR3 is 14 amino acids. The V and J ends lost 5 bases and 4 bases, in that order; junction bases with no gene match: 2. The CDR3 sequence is CASSTGVGANVLTF. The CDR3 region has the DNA TGTGCCAGCAGTACAGGGGTCGGGGCCAACGTCCTGACTTTC.

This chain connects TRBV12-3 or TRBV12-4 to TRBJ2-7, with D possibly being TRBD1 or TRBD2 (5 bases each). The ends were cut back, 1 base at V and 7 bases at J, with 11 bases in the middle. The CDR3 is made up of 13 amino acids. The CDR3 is CASSLGQPGEQYF. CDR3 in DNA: TGTGCCAGCAGTTTAGGACAGCCGGGGGAGCAGTACTTC.

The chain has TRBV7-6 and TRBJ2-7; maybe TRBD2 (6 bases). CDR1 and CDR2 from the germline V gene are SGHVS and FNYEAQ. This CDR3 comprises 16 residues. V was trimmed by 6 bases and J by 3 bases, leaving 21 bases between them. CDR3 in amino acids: CASRPGLTGSYYEQYF. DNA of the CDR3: TGTGCCAGCAGACCCGGACTAACGGGATCTTACTACGAGCAGTACTTC.

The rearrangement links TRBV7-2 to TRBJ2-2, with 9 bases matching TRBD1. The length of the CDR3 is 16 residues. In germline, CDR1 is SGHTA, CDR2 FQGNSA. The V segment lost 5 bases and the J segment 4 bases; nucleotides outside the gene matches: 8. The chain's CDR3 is CASSQRQGDGTGELFF. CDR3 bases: TGTGCCAGCAGCCAAAGACAGGGGGACGGCACCGGGGAGCTGTTTTTT.

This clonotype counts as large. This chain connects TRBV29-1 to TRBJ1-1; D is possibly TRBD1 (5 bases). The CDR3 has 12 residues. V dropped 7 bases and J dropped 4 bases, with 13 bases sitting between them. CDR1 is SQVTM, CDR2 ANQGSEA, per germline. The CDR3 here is CSATRDVTEAFF. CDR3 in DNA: TGCAGCGCCACCAGGGACGTCACTGAAGCTTTCTTT. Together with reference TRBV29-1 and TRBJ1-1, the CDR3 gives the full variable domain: SAVISQKPSRDICQRGTSLTIQCQVDSQVTMMFWYRQQPGQSLTLIATANQGSEATYESGFVIDKFPISRPNLTFSTLTVSNMSPEDSSIYLCSATRDVTEAFFGQGTRLTVV.

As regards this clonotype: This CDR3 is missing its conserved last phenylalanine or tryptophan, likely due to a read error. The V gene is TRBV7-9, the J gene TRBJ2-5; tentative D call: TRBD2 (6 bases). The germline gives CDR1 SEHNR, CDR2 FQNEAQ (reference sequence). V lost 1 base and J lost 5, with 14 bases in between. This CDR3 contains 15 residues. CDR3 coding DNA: TGTGCCAGCAGCTTAGTGGTGGGCGGAGGGGAGACCCAGTACTTA. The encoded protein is CASSLVVGGGETQYL.

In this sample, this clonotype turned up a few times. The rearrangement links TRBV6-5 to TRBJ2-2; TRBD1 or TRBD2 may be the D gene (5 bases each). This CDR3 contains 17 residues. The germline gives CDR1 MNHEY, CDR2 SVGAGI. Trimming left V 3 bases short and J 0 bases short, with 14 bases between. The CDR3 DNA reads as TGTGCCAGCAGTTATTTCATAGGGACGTCGAACACCGGGGAGCTGTTTTTT. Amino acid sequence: CASSYFIGTSNTGELFF.

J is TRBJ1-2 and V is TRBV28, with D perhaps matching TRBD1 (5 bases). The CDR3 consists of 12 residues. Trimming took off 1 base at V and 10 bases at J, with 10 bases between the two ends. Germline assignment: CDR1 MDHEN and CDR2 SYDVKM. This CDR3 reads CASSLLVGDYTF. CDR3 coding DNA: TGTGCCAGCAGTTTATTAGTAGGGGACTACACCTTC.

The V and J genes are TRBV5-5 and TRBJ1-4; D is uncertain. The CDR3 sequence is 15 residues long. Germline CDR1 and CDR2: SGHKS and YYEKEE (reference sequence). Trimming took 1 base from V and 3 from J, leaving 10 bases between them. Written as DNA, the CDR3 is TGTGCCAGCAGCTTGACCCGAGGACCTAATGAAAAACTGTTTTTT. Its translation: CASSLTRGPNEKLFF.

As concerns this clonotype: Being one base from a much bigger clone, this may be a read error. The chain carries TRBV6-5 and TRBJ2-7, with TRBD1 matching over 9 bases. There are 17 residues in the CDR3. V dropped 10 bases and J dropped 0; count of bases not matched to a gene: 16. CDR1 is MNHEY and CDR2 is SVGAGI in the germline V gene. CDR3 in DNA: TGTGCCATCAGGCCTTTGGAAGGACAGGGGTCCTCCTACGAGCAGTACTTC. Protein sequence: CAIRPLEGQGSSYEQYF.

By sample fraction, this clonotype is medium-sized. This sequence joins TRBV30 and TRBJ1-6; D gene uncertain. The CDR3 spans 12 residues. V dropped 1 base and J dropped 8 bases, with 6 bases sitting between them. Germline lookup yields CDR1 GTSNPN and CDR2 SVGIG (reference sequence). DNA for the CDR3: TGTGCCTGGAGTGGAAATTATTCACCCCTCCACTTT. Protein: CAWSGNYSPLHF.

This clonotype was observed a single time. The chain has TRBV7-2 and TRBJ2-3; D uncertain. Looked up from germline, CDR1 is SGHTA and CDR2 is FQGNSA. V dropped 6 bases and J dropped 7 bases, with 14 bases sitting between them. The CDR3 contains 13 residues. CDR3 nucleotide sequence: TGTGCCAGCAGGGCCCACTACGAGTATACGCAGTATTTT. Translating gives CASRAHYEYTQYF.

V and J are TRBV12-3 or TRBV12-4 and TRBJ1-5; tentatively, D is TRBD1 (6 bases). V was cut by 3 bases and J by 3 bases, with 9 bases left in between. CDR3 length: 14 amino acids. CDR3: CASSFGQNNQPQHF. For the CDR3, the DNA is TGTGCCAGCAGTTTTGGACAGAACAATCAGCCCCAGCATTTT.

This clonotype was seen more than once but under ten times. DNA of the CDR3: TGTGCCAGCAGCTTAATGGGAACTAAAGAGACCCAGTACTTC. Its protein product is CASSLMGTKETQYF. The chain recombines TRBV7-3 with TRBJ2-5, with D hard to call. Trimming pared 1 base from V and 3 bases from J, leaving 9 bases between. The germline V gene encodes CDR1 SGHTA and CDR2 FQGTGA. The CDR3 is 14 residues long. The whole variable domain, filled in from reference TRBV7-3 and TRBJ2-5, reads GAGVSQTPSNKVTEKGKYVELRCDPISGHTALYWYRQSLGQGPEFLIYFQGTGAADDSGLPNDRFFAVRPEGSVSTLKIQRTERGDSAVYLCASSLMGTKETQYFGPGTRLLVL.

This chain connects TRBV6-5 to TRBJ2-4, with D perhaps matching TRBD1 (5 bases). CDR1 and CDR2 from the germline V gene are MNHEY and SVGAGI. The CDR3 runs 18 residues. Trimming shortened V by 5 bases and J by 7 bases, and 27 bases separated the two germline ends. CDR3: CASSEARRIEVPGNIQYF. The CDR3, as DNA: TGTGCCAGCAGTGAAGCGCGCCGTATCGAGGTCCCAGGGAACATTCAGTACTTC.

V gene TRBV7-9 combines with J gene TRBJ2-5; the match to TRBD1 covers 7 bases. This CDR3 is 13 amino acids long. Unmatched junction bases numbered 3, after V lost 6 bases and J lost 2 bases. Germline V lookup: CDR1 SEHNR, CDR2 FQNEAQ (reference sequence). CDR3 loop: CASRGGRQETQYF. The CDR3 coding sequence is TGTGCCAGCAGAGGGGGCAGGCAAGAGACCCAGTACTTC.

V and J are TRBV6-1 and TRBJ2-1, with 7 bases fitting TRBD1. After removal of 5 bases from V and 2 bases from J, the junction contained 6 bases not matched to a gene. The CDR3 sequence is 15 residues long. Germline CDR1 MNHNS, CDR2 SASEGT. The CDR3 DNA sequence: TGTGCCAGCAGTAAGGGACAGCTAGCCTACAATGAGCAGTTCTTC. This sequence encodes CASSKGQLAYNEQFF.

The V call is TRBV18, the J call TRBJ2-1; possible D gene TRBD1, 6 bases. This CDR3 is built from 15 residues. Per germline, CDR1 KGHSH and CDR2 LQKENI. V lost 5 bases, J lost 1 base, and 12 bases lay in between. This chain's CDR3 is CASSSGAGSYNEQFF. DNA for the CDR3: TGTGCCAGCTCATCAGGGGCCGGATCCTACAATGAGCAGTTCTTC.

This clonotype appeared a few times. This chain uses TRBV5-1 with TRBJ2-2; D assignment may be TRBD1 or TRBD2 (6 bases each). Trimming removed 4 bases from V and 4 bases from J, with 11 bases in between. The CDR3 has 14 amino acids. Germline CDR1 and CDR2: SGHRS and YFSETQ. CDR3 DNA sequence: TGCGCCAGCAGCGCGGGACATCGCACCGGGGAGCTGTTTTTT. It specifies CASSAGHRTGELFF.

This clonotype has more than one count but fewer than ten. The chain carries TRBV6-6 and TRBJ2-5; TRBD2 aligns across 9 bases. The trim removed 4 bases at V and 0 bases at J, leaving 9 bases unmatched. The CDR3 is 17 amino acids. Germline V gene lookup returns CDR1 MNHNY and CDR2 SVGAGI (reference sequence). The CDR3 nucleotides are TGTGCCAGCAGTTCTTTAATGAGCGGGGGGTACCAAGAGACCCAGTACTTC. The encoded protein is CASSSLMSGGYQETQYF.

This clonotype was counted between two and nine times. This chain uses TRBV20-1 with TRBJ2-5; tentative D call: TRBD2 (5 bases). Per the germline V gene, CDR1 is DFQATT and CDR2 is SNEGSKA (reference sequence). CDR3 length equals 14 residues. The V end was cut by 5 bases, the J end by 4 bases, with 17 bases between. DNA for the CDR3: TGCAGTGCTGATCACGCGACGGCGGGAGAGACCCAGTACTTC. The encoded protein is CSADHATAGETQYF.

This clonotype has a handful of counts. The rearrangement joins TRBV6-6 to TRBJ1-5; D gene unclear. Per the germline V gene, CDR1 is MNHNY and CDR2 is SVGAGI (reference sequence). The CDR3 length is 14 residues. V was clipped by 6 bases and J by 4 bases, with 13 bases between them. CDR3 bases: TGTGCCAGCAGCCCTTCCAGCTCAAATCAGCCCCAGCATTTT. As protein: CASSPSSSNQPQHF.